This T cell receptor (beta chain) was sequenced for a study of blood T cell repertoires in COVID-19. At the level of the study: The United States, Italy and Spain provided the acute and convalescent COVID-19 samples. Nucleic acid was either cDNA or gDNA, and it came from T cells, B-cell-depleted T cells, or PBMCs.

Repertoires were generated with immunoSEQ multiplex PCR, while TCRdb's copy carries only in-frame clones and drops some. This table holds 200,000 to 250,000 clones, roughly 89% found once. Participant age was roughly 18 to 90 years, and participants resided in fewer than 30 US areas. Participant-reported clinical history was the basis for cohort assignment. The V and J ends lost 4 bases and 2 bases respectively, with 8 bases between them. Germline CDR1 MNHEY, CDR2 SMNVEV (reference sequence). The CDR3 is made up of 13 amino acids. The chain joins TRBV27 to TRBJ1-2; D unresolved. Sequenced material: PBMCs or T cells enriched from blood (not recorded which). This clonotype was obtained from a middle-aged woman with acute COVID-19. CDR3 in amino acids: CASSYGENYGYTF. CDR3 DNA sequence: TGTGCCAGCAGTTACGGGGAGAACTATGGCTACACCTTC.